The 9 T cell receptor beta chains presented below share a single source sample, sequenced in a study of blood T cell repertoires in COVID-19. Only in-frame clones appear in the TCRdb table, and some are missing; sequencing was by immunoSEQ multiplex PCR. This sample has 150,000 to 200,000 clones, with around nine tenths found just once. Sequenced input: peripheral blood. The receptors were gathered from a woman in her 70s with COVID-19, enrolled during active disease.

The chain joins TRBV6-5 to TRBJ2-7; tentatively, D is TRBD1 (6 bases). V gave up 7 bases and J gave up 6 bases, with 22 bases separating them. The CDR3 loop spans 15 amino acids. Germline assignment: CDR1 MNHEY and CDR2 SVGAGI. The DNA for the CDR3 is TGTGCCAGCACCCCGACAGGTTCATTCCACGGCGAGCAGTACTTC. Translation: CASTPTGSFHGEQYF.

The genes are TRBV7-3 and TRBJ2-5; 13 nucleotides line up with TRBD2. The V segment lost 5 bases and the J segment 3 bases; nucleotides outside the gene matches: 3. CDR1 and CDR2 (germline): SGHTA, FQGTGA. This CDR3 comprises 15 residues. The CDR3 loop is CASSPGTSGEETQYF. CDR3 DNA sequence: TGTGCCAGCAGCCCGGGGACTAGCGGGGAAGAGACCCAGTACTTC.

The rearrangement joins TRBV30 to TRBJ1-5; D unclear. The CDR3 runs to 12 residues. V lost 7 bases and J lost 2, with 9 bases in between. The germline V gene has CDR1 GTSNPN and CDR2 SVGIG (reference sequence). In DNA form, the CDR3 reads TGTGCCTTAGAGAGAGGCAATCAGCCCCAGCATTTT. Protein: CALERGNQPQHF.

V and J are TRBV19 and TRBJ1-6, with TRBD1 identical over 8 bases. The germline V gene has CDR1 LNHDA and CDR2 SQIVND (reference sequence). Trimming removed 6 bases from V and 7 bases from J; junction bases left unmatched: 8. CDR3 size: 15 residues. For the CDR3, the DNA is TGTGCCAGTAGCCTGGACAGGGACTGGAATTCACCCCTCCACTTT. It yields the protein CASSLDRDWNSPLHF.

This chain links TRBV6-5 with TRBJ1-4, with D perhaps matching TRBD1 (5 bases). Between the trimmed V and J ends, which lost 8 bases and 5 bases, there was a span of 9 bases. CDR1 MNHEY and CDR2 SVGAGI come from the germline V gene. The CDR3 runs 12 residues. This chain's CDR3 is CASGRENEKLFF. CDR3 nucleotides: TGTGCCAGCGGCAGGGAAAATGAAAAACTGTTTTTT.

The chain couples TRBV7-6 to TRBJ1-1; D is ambiguous. The CDR3 is made up of 14 amino acids. CDR1 and CDR2 from the germline V gene are SGHVS and FNYEAQ. Trimming left V 3 bases short and J 3 bases short, with 11 bases between. The CDR3 sequence: CASSFSSGDTEAFF. DNA of the CDR3: TGTGCCAGCAGCTTTTCGTCCGGGGACACTGAAGCTTTCTTT.

The gene calls are TRBV4-2 and TRBJ2-3; 9 bases line up with TRBD2. Germline V CDR1 and CDR2: LGHNA, YNFKEQ. V shed 0 bases, J shed 2 bases, and the junction held 6 bases outside the gene matches. The CDR3 runs 17 residues. The CDR3 coding sequence is TGTGCCAGCAGCCAAGATCGGGCTAGCGGGGACACAGATACGCAGTATTTT. Its protein is CASSQDRASGDTDTQYF.

This clone is a singleton in its sample. The chain combines TRBV5-6 with TRBJ2-1, with D tentatively TRBD1 (5 bases). Germline CDR1 SGHDT, CDR2 YYEEEE. The CDR3 length is 11 residues. The V end lost 3 bases, the J end lost 14 bases, and 12 bases lay between the germline ends. The CDR3: CASSSRYRKFF. The CDR3 DNA reads TGTGCCAGCAGCTCCCGGTACAGGAAGTTCTTC.

The chain employs TRBV7-9 and TRBJ2-5; the D is unclear. There are 14 residues in the CDR3. V was cut by 3 bases and J by 4 bases, with 12 bases left in between. Germline CDR1 is SEHNR and CDR2 is FQNEAQ (reference sequence). In DNA, the CDR3 is TGTGCCAGCAGCTTTCTCAGCGTACCAGAGACCCAGTACTTC. It encodes CASSFLSVPETQYF.